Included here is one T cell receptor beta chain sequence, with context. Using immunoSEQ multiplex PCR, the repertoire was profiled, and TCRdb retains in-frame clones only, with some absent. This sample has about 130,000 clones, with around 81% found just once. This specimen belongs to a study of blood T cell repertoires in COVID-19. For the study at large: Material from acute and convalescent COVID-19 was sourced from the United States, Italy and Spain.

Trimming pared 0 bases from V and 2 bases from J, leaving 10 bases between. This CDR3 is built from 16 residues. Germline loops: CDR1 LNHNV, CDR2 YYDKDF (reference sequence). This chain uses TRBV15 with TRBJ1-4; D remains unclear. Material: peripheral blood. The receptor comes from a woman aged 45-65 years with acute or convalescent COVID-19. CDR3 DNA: TGTGCCACCAGCAGAGATCTTACGCGGACTAATGAAAAACTGTTTTTT. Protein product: CATSRDLTRTNEKLFF.